This TCR beta chain emerged from a study of identifying expanded T cells in peripheral blood. Study conclusions and caveats: Clone count variance between roughly 2-week samples rose with total template count. Differentially abundant clones: 0.95 to 1.5 between replicates, 15 to 17 at approximately 13 days, under 25 at four.

The assay was immunoSEQ multiplex PCR, and TCRdb's table has in-frame clones only and misses some. The top ten clones hold roughly 2.8% of a sample with 75,000 to 95,000 clones, approximately 90% of them seen once. The CDR3 covers 13 residues. Trimming pared 7 bases from V and 2 bases from J, leaving 11 bases between. From germline, CDR1 is MNHNS and CDR2 SASEGT. During the collection period, no donor immune events like infections were recorded. As regards this clone: No antigen is known for it.

The receptor was derived from a person aged 18-69 years in good health. Sequenced sample: blood. The rearrangement links TRBV6-1 to TRBJ1-1, with D possibly matching TRBD1 (5 bases). CDR3 sequence (DNA): TGTGCCAGCACTGACAGCTACAACACTGAAGCTTTCTTT. This codes for CASTDSYNTEAFF.